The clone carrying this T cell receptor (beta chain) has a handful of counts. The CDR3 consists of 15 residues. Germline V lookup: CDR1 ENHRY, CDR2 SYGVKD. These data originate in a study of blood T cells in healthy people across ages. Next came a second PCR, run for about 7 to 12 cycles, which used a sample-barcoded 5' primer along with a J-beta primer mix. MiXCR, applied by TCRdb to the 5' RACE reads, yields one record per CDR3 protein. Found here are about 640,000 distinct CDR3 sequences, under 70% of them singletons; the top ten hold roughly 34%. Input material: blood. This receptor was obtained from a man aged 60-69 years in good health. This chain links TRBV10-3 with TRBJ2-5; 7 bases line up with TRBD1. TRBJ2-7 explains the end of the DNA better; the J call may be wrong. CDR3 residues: CAISAPDRERGEQYF. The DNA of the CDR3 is TGTGCCATCAGTGCTCCCGACAGGGAGCGTGGCGAGCAGTACTTC.